This paragraph covers one TCR beta chain sequence. This clonotype came up a few times. No cognate antigen has been identified for it. No qualities accompany the bases; no much larger clone lies one base away. This sample was included in a study of blood T cells in healthy people across ages (dated by TCRdb to 2013 to 2016). About the full investigation: In model experiments, template switching captured roughly one uniquely barcoded TCR beta cDNA molecule for every two T cells. Donors of different ages were randomly distributed across sequencing lanes to avoid experimental bias. Donors were grouped into four age groups: young (average about 15 years), middle-aged (under 40), aged (roughly 67) and long-lived (approximately 78). Using deep sequencing normalized with unique cDNA molecular identifiers, the study measured how TCR beta repertoire diversity changes with age. Using the same blood draw, the study looked at two additional independent replicas of 1 million unique cDNA reads for two donors, one aged 18 to 30 and the other aged 80 or older.

The donors were roughly 40 Caucasian individuals from Russia, aged roughly 6 to 90 years, who were systemically healthy. Each donor gave 8.5 to 10 milliliters of peripheral blood, collected into EDTA-treated Vacutainer tubes. PBMCs were isolated by Ficoll-Paque density-gradient centrifugation, with at least 6.5 million obtained per sample. Trizol reagent was used to extract total RNA from the PBMCs, yielding at least 6 micrograms per sample. The percentages of naive CD45RAhigh/CD27high T cells were determined by flow cytometry on a PBMC aliquot from every donor. CDR1 SEHNR and CDR2 FQNEAQ were looked up in the germline V gene (reference sequence). A distance of 9 bases separates the germline ends of V and J, which lose 3 bases and 0 bases respectively. The CDR3 contains 16 residues, cysteine and phenylalanine counted. Only CDR3 DNA is held: 48 bases, read in frame from base 1. What the authors observed across the whole study: Total diversity estimates from one million sequenced T cells were considered lower bounds and underestimates. Observed TCR beta diversity correlated strongly with the percentage of naive T cells measured by flow cytometry. Because profiling used bulk unsorted PBMCs, naive and antigen-experienced compartments could not be compared conclusively. As age increased, observed TCR beta diversity per million T cells dropped in a roughly linear way, and a significant reduction was already evident by age approximately 40. The CMV infection status of donors was not known, potentially confounding age-related changes in expanded clonotypes. Compared with the aged group, more naive CD4+ T cells, fewer expanded clones and increased TCR diversity were shown by the long-lived group, suggesting age selection.

Library preparation was by 5' RACE. The run used an Illumina HiSeq 2500. A second roughly 6 to 12 cycle PCR used a sample-barcoded 5' primer and a J-beta primer mix. Each TCR beta cDNA molecule received a unique molecular identifier from a template-switch 5' adaptor carrying 12 random nucleotides. Each sample yielded at least 3 million CDR3-containing paired-end reads. First-strand cDNA synthesis was performed from all RNA using the Mint cDNA synthesis kit, with priming by a TRBC-specific oligonucleotide. Following uracil-DNA glycosylase treatment, a first 18-cycle PCR with universal primers M1SS and BC2_uni_R was performed on all cDNA. As for the original processing: For normalization, 1 million high-quality reads were randomly selected from each sample, with every read carrying a distinct molecular identifier. Reads with shared molecular identifiers were discarded instead of being binned into consensus sequences. MiTCR, run with a Q25 quality threshold and the strictest error-elimination algorithm, handled CDR3 identification, clonotype clustering and error correction. Lower-bound total TCR beta diversity was estimated with a nonparametric unseen species model using Euler transformation. TCRdb handled the public reads itself, with Q25 trimming in fastp and clone calling in MiXCR, and kept productive beta chains. Entries that share a CDR3 protein sequence are merged under the most common genes and DNA. In this record, the V and J calls reflect TCRdb's handling and not the investigators' own analysis. The sample records approximately 800,000 distinct CDR3 sequences, roughly 64% of which are singletons. Around 22% of the sample goes to the ten largest clones.

This TCR was sampled from a man aged 25 to 40 in good health. Rearrangement joined TRBV7-9 to TRBJ2-6; 6 matching bases give a weak D call of TRBD1. Material: blood. The sequenced DNA is TGTGCCAGCAGCTTCCGGGACATCTCTGGGGCCAACGTCCTGACTTTC. This yields the protein CASSFRDISGANVLTF.